Shown below are 26 T cell receptor beta chains from a single sample sequenced in a study of blood T cell repertoires in COVID-19 (dated by TCRdb to the early 2020s). Receptor amplification or capture employed the immunoSEQ multiplex PCR assay. Here the immuneACCESS table is served through TCRdb, limited to in-frame sequences with V and J called. Missing clones are a known gap in these copies; in checked studies unresolved V genes cover under half, and the rest lacks a known reason. Recorded for this sample are fewer than 200,000 clones; about 75% of them occurred a single time. The ten largest clones take up approximately 27% of the sample. Sequencing used peripheral blood. These receptor sequences come from a woman in her 70s with acute or convalescent COVID-19.

The chain employs TRBV30 and TRBJ2-7; the D gene is possibly TRBD2 (5 bases). The CDR3 runs to 13 residues. Germline V gene lookup returns CDR1 GTSNPN and CDR2 SVGIG (reference sequence). With 1 base removed from V and 6 bases from J, the gap between germline ends came to 13 bases. Here the CDR3 DNA reads TGTGCCTGGAGTGGTCCCACTAGAGGCGAGCAGTACTTC. This sequence encodes CAWSGPTRGEQYF.

The rearrangement joins TRBV24-1 to TRBJ1-1; 7 nucleotides align to TRBD1. V lost 9 bases, J lost 1 base, and 4 bases stayed unmatched. Germline values: CDR1 KGHDR, CDR2 SFDVKD. CDR3 length equals 13 residues. The CDR3 sequence is CATRDRWNTEAFF. The CDR3 region has the DNA TGTGCCACCCGGGACAGATGGAACACTGAAGCTTTCTTT.

The V and J genes are TRBV7-9 and TRBJ2-3, with 12 bases identical to TRBD2. The CDR3 has 16 amino acids. The germline gives CDR1 SEHNR, CDR2 FQNEAQ (reference sequence). The junction had 7 bases not matched to a gene; V was cut back by 5 bases and J by 4 bases. For the CDR3, the DNA is TGTGCCAGCAGCAATCTAGCGGGAGGGCCAGCAGATACGCAGTATTTT. This codes for CASSNLAGGPADTQYF.

J is TRBJ2-5 and V is TRBV3-1 (or the pseudogene TRBV3-2), with 7 nucleotides matching TRBD2. CDR1 and CDR2 from the germline V gene are LGHDT and YNNKEL (reference sequence). The CDR3 totals 16 residues. V lost 1 base and J lost 4; bases outside the gene matches: 9. CDR3 sequence: CASSQGVRDYIETQYF. The CDR3 nucleotides read TGTGCCAGCAGCCAAGGAGTCAGGGACTATATAGAGACCCAGTACTTC.

This clone was counted a few times. The genes are TRBV19 and TRBJ1-1, with unresolved D. Germline loops: CDR1 LNHDA, CDR2 SQIVND (reference sequence). This CDR3 has 14 amino acids. V was trimmed by 1 base and J by 3 bases, leaving 9 bases between them. The CDR3 protein is CASSIGAGYTEAFF. CDR3 nucleotide sequence: TGTGCCAGTAGTATAGGTGCGGGATACACTGAAGCTTTCTTT.

The V call is TRBV3-1 (or the pseudogene TRBV3-2), the J call TRBJ1-2; D gene uncertain. V was clipped by 3 bases and J by 2 bases, with 19 bases between them. The germline V gene has CDR1 LGHDT and CDR2 YNNKEL (reference sequence). This CDR3 comprises 17 residues. The CDR3 bases are TGTGCCAGCAGCCAGTCGGTTGGAGGAGGGCGGAACTATGGCTACACCTTC. It specifies CASSQSVGGGRNYGYTF.

This chain links TRBV28 with TRBJ2-5; a weak D match, TRBD1 (5 bases). CDR1 and CDR2 (germline): MDHEN, SYDVKM. This CDR3 is built from 15 residues. Trimming took off 6 bases at V and 5 bases at J, with 19 bases between the two ends. The CDR3 sequence: CASRPNLGQVETQYF. In nucleotides, the CDR3 is TGTGCCAGCAGACCTAACCTGGGGCAGGTCGAGACCCAGTACTTC.

This clone was seen repeatedly, ten times or more. The J gene is TRBJ2-5, the V gene TRBV6-1; 8 nucleotides match TRBD2. The CDR3 is made up of 18 amino acids. The germline V gene encodes CDR1 MNHNS and CDR2 SASEGT. The V segment lost 2 bases and the J segment 0 bases; nucleotides outside the gene matches: 11. The CDR3 loop reads CASSESSVFSGDQETQYF. CDR3 DNA sequence: TGTGCCAGCAGTGAATCTAGCGTCTTTAGCGGGGACCAAGAGACCCAGTACTTC.

The V gene is TRBV19, the J gene TRBJ2-1; D may be TRBD2 (6 bases). The ends were cut back, 5 bases at V and 7 bases at J, with 21 bases in the middle. The CDR3 is 16 amino acids. CDR1 is LNHDA and CDR2 is SQIVND in the germline V gene (reference sequence). The chain's CDR3 is CASSSFSAGKRNEQFF. DNA for the CDR3: TGTGCCAGTAGTTCCTTCTCCGCGGGAAAACGGAATGAGCAGTTCTTC.

The chain is built from TRBV18 and TRBJ2-2; 7 nucleotides agree with TRBD1. The V segment lost 1 base and the J segment 6 bases; nucleotides outside the gene matches: 2. Looked up from germline, CDR1 is KGHSH and CDR2 is LQKENI. The CDR3 length is 14 residues. The CDR3 DNA reads as TGTGCCAGCTCACCACGACAGGGAGCCGGGGAGCTGTTTTTT. Amino acid sequence: CASSPRQGAGELFF.

The rearrangement joins TRBV5-4 to TRBJ2-5; tentatively, D is TRBD2 (5 bases). The CDR3 is 14 residues long. V was shortened by 2 bases and J by 7 bases, with 15 bases between the two germline ends. CDR1 is SGHNT and CDR2 is YYREEE in the germline V gene (reference sequence). CDR3: CASSFAGRGGTQYF. The CDR3 nucleotides read TGTGCCAGCAGCTTCGCGGGCCGCGGTGGGACCCAGTACTTC.

The rearrangement joins TRBV7-9 to TRBJ2-1, with 7 positions matching TRBD2. Germline loops: CDR1 SEHNR, CDR2 FQNEAQ (reference sequence). The J segment lost 9 bases and the V segment lost 3 bases, leaving 8 bases of the junction unmatched. The CDR3 runs to 14 residues. The CDR3 reads CASSFPLANGEQFF. Here the CDR3 DNA reads TGTGCCAGCAGCTTTCCACTAGCGAACGGTGAGCAGTTCTTC. The variable domain in full, completed from reference TRBV7-9 and TRBJ2-1, reads DTGVSQNPRHKITKRGQNVTFRCDPISEHNRLYWYRQTLGQGPEFLTYFQNEAQLEKSRLLSDRFSAERPKGSFSTLEIQRTEQGDSAMYLCASSFPLANGEQFFGPGTRLTVL.

This clone was picked up one time. This rearrangement joins TRBV12-5 to TRBJ2-3; 7 bases align to TRBD2. With V trimmed by 1 base and J by 2 bases, 15 bases remained unmatched. In germline, CDR1 is LGHNT, CDR2 FRNRAP. The CDR3 consists of 19 residues. The CDR3 nucleotides read TGTGCTAGTGGTTTGGCAACGGCCATTTTAGCGGGTACCACAGATACGCAGTATTTT. It is translated as CASGLATAILAGTTDTQYF.

This CDR3 is CASSEGQRYGYTF. CDR3 coding DNA: TGTGCCAGCTCAGAGGGACAGAGATATGGCTACACCTTC. The gene calls are TRBV18 and TRBJ1-2; 7 positions match TRBD1. Trimming cost V 5 bases and J 5 bases; bases outside gene matches: 5. The germline V gene encodes CDR1 KGHSH and CDR2 LQKENI. The CDR3 totals 13 residues.

V and J are TRBV2 and TRBJ1-3, with D possibly TRBD1 on 5 matching bases. V lost 5 bases to trimming and J lost 0 bases, with 11 bases between them. Germline V gives CDR1 SNHLY, CDR2 FYNNEI. The CDR3 is 15 residues long. CDR3 sequence: CASSLRTLSGNTIYF. In DNA form, the CDR3 reads TGTGCCAGCAGTCTTCGGACACTCTCTGGAAACACCATATATTTT.

The chain is built from TRBV11-2 and TRBJ2-7; D perhaps matches TRBD2 (6 bases). V was trimmed by 4 bases and J by 1 base, leaving 20 bases between them. Germline CDR1 reads SGHAT; CDR2 reads FQNNGV. This CDR3 contains 17 residues. The CDR3, as DNA: TGTGCCAGCAGCTCTTTAGTCGGGACTCAGACTTCCTACGAGCAGTACTTC. Translating gives CASSSLVGTQTSYEQYF.

The V call is TRBV2, the J call TRBJ1-5; no clear D gene. This CDR3 comprises 15 residues. The germline gives CDR1 SNHLY, CDR2 FYNNEI. Trimming took 6 bases from V and 3 from J, leaving 15 bases between them. CDR3 loop: CASRAPPGYNQPQHF. In DNA, the CDR3 is TGTGCCAGCAGGGCCCCCCCAGGATACAATCAGCCCCAGCATTTT.

CDR3 bases: TGTGCCAGCAGCTTGAAGACAGGGGGAAATTCACCCCTCCACTTT. Translating it yields CASSLKTGGNSPLHF. The genes are TRBV5-4 and TRBJ1-6; 9 nucleotides align to TRBD1. V trimming: 1 base; J trimming: 7 bases; junction bases outside the gene matches: 3. Per germline, CDR1 SGHNT and CDR2 YYREEE (reference sequence). The CDR3 loop spans 15 amino acids. The full variable domain, with the rest looked up from reference TRBV5-4 and TRBJ1-6, is ETGVTQSPTHLIKTRGQQVTLRCSSQSGHNTVSWYQQALGQGPQFIFQYYREEENGRGNFPPRFSGLQFPNYSSELNVNALELDDSALYLCASSLKTGGNSPLHFGNGTRLTVT.

This clone was recorded a few times. The chain employs TRBV14 and TRBJ1-6, with no clear D. The CDR3 is made up of 17 amino acids. CDR1 is SGHDN and CDR2 is FVKESK in the germline V gene. Trimming took off 0 bases at V and 0 bases at J, with 9 bases between the two ends. CDR3 residues: CASSQDIGSSYNSPLHF. The CDR3 DNA sequence: TGTGCCAGCAGCCAAGATATTGGGAGCTCCTATAATTCACCCCTCCACTTT.

V usage is TRBV19 and J usage is TRBJ1-2; 10 bases fit TRBD1. Germline V gene sequence: CDR1 LNHDA, CDR2 SQIVND (reference sequence). This CDR3 is built from 14 residues. Trimming removed 3 bases from V and 8 bases from J; junction bases left unmatched: 6. The CDR3 reads CASSIAGQGFGYTF. The CDR3 coding sequence is TGTGCCAGTAGTATCGCGGGACAGGGGTTCGGCTACACCTTC.

J is TRBJ2-5 and V is TRBV14, with no clear D. V dropped 0 bases and J dropped 5 bases, with 13 bases sitting between them. The germline gives CDR1 SGHDN, CDR2 FVKESK. The CDR3 has 15 residues. The DNA of the CDR3 is TGTGCCAGCAGCCAAGAGCTATCCCTGAGCGAGACCCAGTACTTC. It encodes CASSQELSLSETQYF.

This clone appeared a single time. The genes are TRBV2 and TRBJ1-2, with 10 bases fitting TRBD1. The length of the CDR3 is 15 residues. Trimming took 8 bases from V and 7 from J; bases not matched to a gene: 13. Germline values: CDR1 SNHLY, CDR2 FYNNEI. As DNA, the CDR3 is TGTGCCAGCGCGGAGTTGACAGGGGGCGCGAGTGGCTACACCTTC. It translates to CASAELTGGASGYTF.

The rearrangement uses TRBV27 and TRBJ2-7; 7 bases agree with TRBD1. CDR1 is MNHEY, CDR2 SMNVEV, per germline (reference sequence). Trimming removed 6 bases from V and 4 bases from J; junction bases left unmatched: 6. The CDR3 consists of 13 residues. The CDR3 is CASRPGQSYEQYF. For the CDR3, the DNA is TGTGCCAGCAGGCCGGGACAGAGTTACGAGCAGTACTTC.

The J gene is TRBJ1-4, the V gene TRBV3-1 (or the pseudogene TRBV3-2), with 8 bases matching TRBD1. The CDR3 length is 16 residues. J was trimmed by 8 bases and V by 1 base; bases with no gene match: 9. Germline loops: CDR1 LGHDT, CDR2 YNNKEL (reference sequence). As DNA, the CDR3 is TGTGCCAGCAGCCAAGGGAGAGGGACAGGTTTGGAAAAACTGTTTTTT. Protein product: CASSQGRGTGLEKLFF.

The V gene is TRBV3-1 (or the pseudogene TRBV3-2), the J gene TRBJ1-2; 10 positions agree with TRBD1. Germline-derived CDR1 and CDR2 are LGHDT and YNNKEL (reference sequence). V lost 2 bases to trimming and J lost 6 bases; unmatched junction nucleotides: 6. The CDR3 is 15 amino acids. CDR3 DNA: TGTGCCAGCAGCCAACCGACAGGGGGCGGTAATGGCTACACCTTC. It translates to CASSQPTGGGNGYTF.

This clone was observed a few times. The V and J genes are TRBV6-5 and TRBJ2-2; the match to TRBD2 covers 7 bases. This CDR3 has 15 residues. V lost 5 bases to trimming and J lost 4 bases; unmatched junction nucleotides: 7. Germline CDR1 and CDR2: MNHEY and SVGAGI. This CDR3 is CASSPLGTITGELFF. CDR3 nucleotide sequence: TGTGCCAGCAGTCCTCTCGGGACTATCACCGGGGAGCTGTTTTTT.